The 17 T cell receptor beta chains in this list originate from one sample, sequenced in a study of T cells in Graves' hyperthyroidism and ophthalmopathy. TCR beta CDR3 sequences were amplified from RNA transcripts. A set of HTBI primers served as the primers for a first-round RT-PCR of the TCR CDR3. TCRdb reprocessed the multiplex PCR reads with MiXCR, giving one entry per CDR3 protein. The sample shows around 390,000 distinct CDR3 sequences, approximately 14% of them seen only once. What was sequenced was blood. These receptor sequences come from a young woman with Graves' ophthalmopathy.

As regards this clonotype: Just one base apart from a much larger clone, this may be a read error. The chain recombines TRBV12-3 or TRBV12-4 with TRBJ1-1; TRBD1 is a possible D gene (5 bases). This CDR3 comprises 14 residues. V was clipped by 4 bases and J by 6 bases, with 15 bases between them. The CDR3 is CASSSPRGYPEAFF. CDR3 in DNA: TGTGCCAGCAGTTCCCCAAGGGGTTATCCTGAAGCTTTCTTT.

Ten or more counts support this clonotype. The chain joins TRBV4-1 to TRBJ2-7; TRBD1 agrees at 7 bases. The CDR3 loop spans 14 amino acids. Germline V gene data show CDR1 as MGHRA and CDR2 as YSYEKL. Trimming at V came to 1 base and at J to 3 bases, leaving 3 bases not matched to a gene. The CDR3 loop is CASSQVQGDYEQYF. The CDR3 DNA is TGCGCCAGCAGCCAAGTTCAGGGGGACTACGAGCAGTACTTC.

This clonotype was detected many times. The chain is built from TRBV12-3 or TRBV12-4 and TRBJ2-5; 9 bases align to TRBD1. The CDR3 has 15 amino acids. V was clipped by 5 bases and J by 2 bases; unmatched bases: 6. The CDR3 sequence is CASSLGTGPQETQYF. The CDR3 nucleotides are TGTGCCAGCAGTCTGGGGACAGGGCCTCAAGAGACCCAGTACTTC.

This clonotype was counted ten times or more. This chain uses TRBV5-1 with TRBJ2-7; the D is unclear. Trimming shortened V by 0 bases and J by 3 bases, and 10 bases separated the two germline ends. CDR1 is SGHRS and CDR2 is YFSETQ in the germline V gene. The CDR3 is made up of 14 amino acids. In DNA, the CDR3 is TGCGCCAGCAGCTTGGACGCCGACTTCTACGAGCAGTACTTC. It is translated as CASSLDADFYEQYF. The full variable domain, rest sourced from reference TRBV5-1 and TRBJ2-7, is KAGVTQTPRYLIKTRGQQVTLSCSPISGHRSVSWYQQTPGQGLQFLFEYFSETQRNKGNFPGRFSGRQFSNSRSEMNVSTLELGDSALYLCASSLDADFYEQYFGPGTRLTVT.

In its sample, this clonotype was seen many times. The V call is TRBV29-1, the J call TRBJ2-7; the D gene is possibly TRBD2 (6 bases). Germline CDR1 reads SQVTM; CDR2 reads ANQGSEA. CDR3 length: 14 amino acids. The V end lost 6 bases, the J end lost 5 bases, and 20 bases lay between the germline ends. The CDR3 DNA reads as TGCAGCGTCGGGGTCGGCGGGGCATCTAACGAGCAGTACTTC. Its protein product is CSVGVGGASNEQYF.

This clonotype was counted at least ten times. The chain joins TRBV6-1 to TRBJ1-4; D may be TRBD1 (5 bases). CDR1 and CDR2 from the germline V gene are MNHNS and SASEGT. This CDR3 is built from 14 residues. V was clipped by 6 bases and J by 8 bases, with 16 bases between them. In nucleotides, the CDR3 is TGTGCCAGCAGGGCCGGGACCGGTCGGGAAAAACTGTTTTTT. This encodes CASRAGTGREKLFF.

At least ten counts were recorded for this clonotype. The chain links TRBV2 to TRBJ2-7; D possibly matches TRBD1 or TRBD2 (6 bases each). V lost 8 bases to trimming and J lost 1 base, with 18 bases between them. CDR3 size: 15 residues. CDR1 SNHLY and CDR2 FYNNEI come from the germline V gene. Here the CDR3 reads CASSRGTNLSYEQYF. Written as DNA, the CDR3 is TGTGCCAGCTCACGCGGGACAAATCTATCCTACGAGCAGTACTTC.

This clonotype was seen many times. J is TRBJ1-1 and V is TRBV3-1; tentatively, D is TRBD1 (5 bases). There are 14 residues in the CDR3. Germline loops: CDR1 LGHDT, CDR2 YNNKEL (reference sequence). With 2 bases removed from V and 5 bases from J, the gap between germline ends came to 12 bases. CDR3 residues: CASSQLGVRTEAFF. CDR3 in DNA: TGTGCCAGCAGCCAACTAGGGGTACGAACTGAAGCTTTCTTT. Full variable domain (outside the CDR3, taken from reference TRBV3-1 and TRBJ1-1): DTAVSQTPKYLVTQMGNDKSIKCEQNLGHDTMYWYKQDSKKFLKIMFSYNNKELIINETVPNRFSPKSPDKAHLNLHINSLELGDSAVYFCASSQLGVRTEAFFGQGTRLTVV.

At least ten counts were recorded for this clonotype. The chain couples TRBV5-1 to TRBJ2-7; tentative D call: TRBD1 (6 bases). Germline values: CDR1 SGHRS, CDR2 YFSETQ. The CDR3 covers 13 residues. The V and J ends lost 2 bases and 1 base respectively, with 7 bases between them. CDR3: CASSFQGSYEQYF. DNA for the CDR3: TGCGCCAGCAGCTTTCAGGGGTCCTACGAGCAGTACTTC.

This clonotype was seen many times. CDR3 amino acids: CASSSYRDKSYEQYF. The CDR3 nucleotides read TGTGCCAGCAGTTCGTACCGGGACAAGTCCTACGAGCAGTACTTC. The chain combines TRBV11-2 with TRBJ2-7, with TRBD1 as a possible D gene (6 bases). Between the trimmed V and J ends, which lost 6 bases and 1 base, there was a span of 16 bases. Germline V gene sequence: CDR1 SGHAT, CDR2 FQNNGV. CDR3 length: 15 residues. Together with reference TRBV11-2 and TRBJ2-7, the CDR3 gives the full variable domain: EAGVAQSPRYKIIEKRQSVAFWCNPISGHATLYWYQQILGQGPKLLIQFQNNGVVDDSQLPKDRFSAERLKGVDSTLKIQPAKLEDSAVYLCASSSYRDKSYEQYFGPGTRLTVT.

There are many counts of this clonotype. This chain joins TRBV20-1 and TRBJ2-7, with a possible D match to TRBD1 (5 bases). Trimming stripped 0 bases from V and 4 bases from J, with 16 bases between. CDR1 is DFQATT, CDR2 SNEGSKA, per germline (reference sequence). The CDR3 runs 15 residues. CDR3 sequence: CSARDRAGWGYEQYF. The CDR3 region has the DNA TGCAGTGCTAGAGATCGGGCAGGGTGGGGTTACGAGCAGTACTTC.

The chain carries TRBV29-1 and TRBJ1-2; D is unclear. Germline CDR1 and CDR2: SQVTM and ANQGSEA. The V gene lost 3 bases and the J gene lost 3 bases, with 14 bases spanning the gap. The CDR3 runs 14 residues. DNA of the CDR3: TGCAGCGTTGATGGGGTCGGGAACCACTATGGCTACACCTTC. Translating it yields CSVDGVGNHYGYTF.

This clonotype was seen at least ten times. The chain links TRBV27 to TRBJ1-2, with a tentative D call TRBD1 (6 bases). CDR3 length: 13 residues. The germline V and J ends were trimmed by 5 bases and 4 bases, with 11 bases remaining between them. CDR1 is MNHEY, CDR2 SMNVEV, per germline (reference sequence). CDR3 region: CASSPGAGYGYTF. DNA for the CDR3: TGTGCCAGCAGTCCAGGGGCTGGCTATGGCTACACCTTC.

There are a few counts of this clonotype. The gene calls are TRBV27 and TRBJ2-1; TRBD1 matches 8 bases. The CDR3 length is 15 residues. From germline, CDR1 is MNHEY and CDR2 SMNVEV (reference sequence). V was clipped by 3 bases and J by 9 bases; unmatched bases: 10. CDR3 sequence reads: CASSFDRQGSGEQFF. In nucleotides, the CDR3 is TGTGCCAGCAGTTTTGACCGACAGGGGTCGGGTGAGCAGTTCTTC.

Here the CDR3 reads CASSLAAEHNEQFF. The CDR3 region has the DNA TGTGCCAGCAGCTTAGCGGCGGAGCACAATGAGCAGTTCTTC. The chain combines TRBV13 with TRBJ2-1; D is ambiguous. The CDR3 covers 14 residues. CDR1 is PRHDT and CDR2 is FYEKMQ in the germline V gene (reference sequence). With 1 base removed from V and 5 bases from J, the gap between germline ends came to 9 bases.

At least ten counts were recorded for this clonotype. The chain employs TRBV11-1 and TRBJ2-5; D is tentatively TRBD1 or TRBD2 (5 bases each). The length of the CDR3 is 15 residues. Germline lookup yields CDR1 SGHAT and CDR2 FQDESV (reference sequence). With 4 bases removed from V and 3 bases from J, the gap between germline ends came to 15 bases. This CDR3 is CASSSGYRGEETQYF. The CDR3 DNA sequence: TGTGCCAGCAGCTCAGGGTATCGGGGCGAAGAGACCCAGTACTTC.

This clonotype was detected many times. The rearrangement joins TRBV6-1 to TRBJ2-7; D is undetermined. V was pared by 6 bases and J by 1 base, with 16 bases between. CDR3 length: 15 amino acids. From germline, CDR1 is MNHNS and CDR2 SASEGT. The CDR3 DNA reads TGTGCCAGCAGGAAAGAGCCAGGCCCATCCTACGAGCAGTACTTC. This translates into CASRKEPGPSYEQYF.